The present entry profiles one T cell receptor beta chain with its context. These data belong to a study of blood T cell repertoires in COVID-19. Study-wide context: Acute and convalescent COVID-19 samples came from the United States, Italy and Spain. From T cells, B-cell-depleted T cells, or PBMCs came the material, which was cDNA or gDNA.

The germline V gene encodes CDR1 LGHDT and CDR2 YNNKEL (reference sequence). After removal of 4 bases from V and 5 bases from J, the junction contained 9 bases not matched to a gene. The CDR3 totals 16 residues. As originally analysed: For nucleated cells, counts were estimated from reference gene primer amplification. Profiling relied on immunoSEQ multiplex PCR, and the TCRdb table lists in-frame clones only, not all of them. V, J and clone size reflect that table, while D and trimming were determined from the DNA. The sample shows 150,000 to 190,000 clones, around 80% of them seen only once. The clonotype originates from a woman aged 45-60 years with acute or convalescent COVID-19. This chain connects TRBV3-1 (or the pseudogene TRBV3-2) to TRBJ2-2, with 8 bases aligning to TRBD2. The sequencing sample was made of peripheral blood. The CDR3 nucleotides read TGTGCCAGCAGCCGCCTCTCGGGGGGGCGTACCGGGGAGCTGTTTTTT. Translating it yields CASSRLSGGRTGELFF.